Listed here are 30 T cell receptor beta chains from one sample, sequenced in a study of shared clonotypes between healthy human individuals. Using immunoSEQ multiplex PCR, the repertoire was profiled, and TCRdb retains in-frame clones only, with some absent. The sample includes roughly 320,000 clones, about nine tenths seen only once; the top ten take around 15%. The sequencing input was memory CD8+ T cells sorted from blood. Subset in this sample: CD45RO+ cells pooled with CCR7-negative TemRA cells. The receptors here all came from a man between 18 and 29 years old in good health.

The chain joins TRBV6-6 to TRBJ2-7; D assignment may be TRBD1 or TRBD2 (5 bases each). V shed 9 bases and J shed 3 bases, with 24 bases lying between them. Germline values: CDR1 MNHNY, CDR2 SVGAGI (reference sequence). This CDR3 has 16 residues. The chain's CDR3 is CASMDNRWGIGYEQYF. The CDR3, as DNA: TGTGCCAGTATGGACAACAGGTGGGGGATCGGCTACGAGCAGTACTTC.

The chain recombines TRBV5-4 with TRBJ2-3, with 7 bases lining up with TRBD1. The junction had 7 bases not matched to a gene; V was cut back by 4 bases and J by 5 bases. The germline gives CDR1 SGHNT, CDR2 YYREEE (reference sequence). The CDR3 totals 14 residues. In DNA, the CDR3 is TGTGCCAGCAGCGTCGACAGGGTAGAAGATACGCAGTATTTT. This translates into CASSVDRVEDTQYF.

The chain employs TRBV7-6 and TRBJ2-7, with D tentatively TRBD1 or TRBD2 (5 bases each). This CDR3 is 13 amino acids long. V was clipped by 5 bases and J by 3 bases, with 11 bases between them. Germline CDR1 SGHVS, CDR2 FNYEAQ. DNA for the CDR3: TGTGCCAGCAGCCAAGGGGCGGGCTACGAGCAGTACTTC. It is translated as CASSQGAGYEQYF.

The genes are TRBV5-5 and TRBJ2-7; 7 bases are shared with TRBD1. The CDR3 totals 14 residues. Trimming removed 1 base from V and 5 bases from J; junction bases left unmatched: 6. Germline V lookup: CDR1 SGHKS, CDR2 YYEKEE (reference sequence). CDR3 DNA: TGTGCCAGCAGCTTGAGACAGGGTACCCACGAGCAGTACTTC. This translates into CASSLRQGTHEQYF.

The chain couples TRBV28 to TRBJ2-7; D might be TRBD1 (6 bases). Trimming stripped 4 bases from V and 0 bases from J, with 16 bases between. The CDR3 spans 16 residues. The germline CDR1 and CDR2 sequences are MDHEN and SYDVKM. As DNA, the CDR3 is TGTGCCAGCAGTTCCTTTATGTGGGACAACTCCTACGAGCAGTACTTC. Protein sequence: CASSSFMWDNSYEQYF.

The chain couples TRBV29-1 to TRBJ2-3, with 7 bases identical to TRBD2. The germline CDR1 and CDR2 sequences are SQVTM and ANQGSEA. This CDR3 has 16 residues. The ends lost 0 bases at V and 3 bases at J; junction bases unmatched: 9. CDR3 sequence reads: CSVEDQTGGGTDTQYF. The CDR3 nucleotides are TGCAGCGTTGAAGATCAGACTGGGGGAGGGACAGATACGCAGTATTTT.

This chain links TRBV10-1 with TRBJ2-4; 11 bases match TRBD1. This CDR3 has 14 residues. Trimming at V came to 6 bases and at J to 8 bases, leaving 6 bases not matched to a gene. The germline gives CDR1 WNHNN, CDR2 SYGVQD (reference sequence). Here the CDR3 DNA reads TGCGCCAGCAGCCGGGGACAGGGGGACGACATTCAGTACTTC. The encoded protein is CASSRGQGDDIQYF.

In nucleotides, the CDR3 is TGCGCCAGCAGCTTGTCAACCCTCAGCGGGGAGCTGTTTTTT. This encodes CASSLSTLSGELFF. The chain combines TRBV5-1 with TRBJ2-2; D ambiguous. The CDR3 runs to 14 residues. Germline V gene data show CDR1 as SGHRS and CDR2 as YFSETQ. Trimming took off 1 base at V and 7 bases at J, with 11 bases between the two ends.

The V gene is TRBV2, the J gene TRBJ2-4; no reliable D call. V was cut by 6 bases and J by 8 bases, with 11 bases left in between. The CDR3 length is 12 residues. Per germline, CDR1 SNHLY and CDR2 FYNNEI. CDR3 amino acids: CASSDSVDIQYF. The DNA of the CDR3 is TGTGCCAGCAGCGACTCAGTGGACATTCAGTACTTC.

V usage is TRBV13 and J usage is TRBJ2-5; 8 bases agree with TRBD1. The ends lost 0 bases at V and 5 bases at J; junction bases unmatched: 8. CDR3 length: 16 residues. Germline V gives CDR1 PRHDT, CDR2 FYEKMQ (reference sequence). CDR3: CASSLGSRGLGETQYF. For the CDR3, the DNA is TGTGCCAGCAGCTTAGGCTCCAGGGGGCTTGGTGAGACCCAGTACTTC.

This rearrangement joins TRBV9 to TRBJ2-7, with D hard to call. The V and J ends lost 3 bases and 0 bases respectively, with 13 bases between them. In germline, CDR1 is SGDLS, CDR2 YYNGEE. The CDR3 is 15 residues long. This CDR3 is CASSARPGHSYEQYF. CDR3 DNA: TGTGCCAGCAGCGCCCGACCGGGTCACTCCTACGAGCAGTACTTC.

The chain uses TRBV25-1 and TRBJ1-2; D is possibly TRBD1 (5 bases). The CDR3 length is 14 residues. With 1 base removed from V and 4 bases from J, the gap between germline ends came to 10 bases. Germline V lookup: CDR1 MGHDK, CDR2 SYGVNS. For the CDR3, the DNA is TGTGCCAGCAGTGAATGGACACAAAGCTATGGCTACACCTTC. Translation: CASSEWTQSYGYTF.

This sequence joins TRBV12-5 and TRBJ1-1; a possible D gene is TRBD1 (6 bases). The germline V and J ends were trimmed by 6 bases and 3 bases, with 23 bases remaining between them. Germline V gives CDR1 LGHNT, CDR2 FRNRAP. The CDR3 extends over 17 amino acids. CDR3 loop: CASGYPPGDRYYTEAFF. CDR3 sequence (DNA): TGTGCTAGTGGATATCCCCCAGGGGACCGTTACTACACTGAAGCTTTCTTT. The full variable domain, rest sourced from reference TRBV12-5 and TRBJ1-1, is DARVTQTPRHKVTEMGQEVTMRCQPILGHNTVFWYRQTMMQGLELLAYFRNRAPLDDSGMPKDRFSAEMPDATLATLKIQPSEPRDSAVYFCASGYPPGDRYYTEAFFGQGTRLTVV.

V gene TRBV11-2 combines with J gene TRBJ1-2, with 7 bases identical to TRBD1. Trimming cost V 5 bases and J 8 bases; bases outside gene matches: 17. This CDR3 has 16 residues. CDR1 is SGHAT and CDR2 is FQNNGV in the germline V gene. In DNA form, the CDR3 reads TGTGCCAGCAGCGCGTTAACGGGACAGCTATTCGTGGGCTACACCTTC. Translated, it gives CASSALTGQLFVGYTF.

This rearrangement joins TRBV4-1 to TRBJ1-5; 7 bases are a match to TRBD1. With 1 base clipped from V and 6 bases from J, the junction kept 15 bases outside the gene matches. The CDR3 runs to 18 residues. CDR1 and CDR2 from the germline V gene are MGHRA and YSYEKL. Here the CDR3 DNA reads TGCGCCAGCAGCCAAGGACAGGGAAGTTTTATCTGGGCTCAGCCCCAGCATTTT. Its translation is CASSQGQGSFIWAQPQHF.

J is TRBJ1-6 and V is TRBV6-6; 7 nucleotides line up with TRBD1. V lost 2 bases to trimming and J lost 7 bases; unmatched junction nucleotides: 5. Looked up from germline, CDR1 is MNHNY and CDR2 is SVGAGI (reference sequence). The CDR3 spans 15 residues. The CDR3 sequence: CASSYAQGRNSPLHF. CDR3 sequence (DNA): TGTGCCAGCAGTTACGCACAGGGGAGGAATTCACCCCTCCACTTT.

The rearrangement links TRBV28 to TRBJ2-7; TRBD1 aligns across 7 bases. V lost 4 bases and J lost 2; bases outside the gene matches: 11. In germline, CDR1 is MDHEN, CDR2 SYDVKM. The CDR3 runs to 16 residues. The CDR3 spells CASSSLRDSLTYEQYF. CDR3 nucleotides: TGTGCCAGCAGTTCCCTCCGGGACAGTCTAACCTACGAGCAGTACTTC.

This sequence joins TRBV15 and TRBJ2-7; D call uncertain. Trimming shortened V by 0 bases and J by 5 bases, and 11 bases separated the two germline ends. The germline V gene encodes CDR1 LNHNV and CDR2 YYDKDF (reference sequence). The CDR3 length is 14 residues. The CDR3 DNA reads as TGTGCCACCAGCAGAGATCTAGGGCTAAACGAGCAGTACTTC. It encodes CATSRDLGLNEQYF.

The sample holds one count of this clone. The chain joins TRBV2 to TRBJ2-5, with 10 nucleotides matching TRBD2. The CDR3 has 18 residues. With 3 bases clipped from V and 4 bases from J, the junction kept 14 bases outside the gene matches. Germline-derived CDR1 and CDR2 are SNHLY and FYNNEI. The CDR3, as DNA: TGTGCCAGCAGTGATCCCGAAAGCGGGAGGGTGGTCGGAGAGACCCAGTACTTC. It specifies CASSDPESGRVVGETQYF.

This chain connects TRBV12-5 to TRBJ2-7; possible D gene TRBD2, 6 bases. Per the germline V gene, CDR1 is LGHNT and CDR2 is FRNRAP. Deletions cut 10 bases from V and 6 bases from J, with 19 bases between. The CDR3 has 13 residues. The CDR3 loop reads CATQGTFGGEQYF. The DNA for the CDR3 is TGTGCTACCCAAGGGACTTTTGGAGGCGAGCAGTACTTC.

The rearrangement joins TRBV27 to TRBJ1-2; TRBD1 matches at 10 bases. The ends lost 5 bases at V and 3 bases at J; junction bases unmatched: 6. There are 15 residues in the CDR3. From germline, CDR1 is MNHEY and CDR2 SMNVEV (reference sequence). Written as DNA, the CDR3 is TGTGCCAGCAGTACACGGACAGGGGGTCACTATGGCTACACCTTC. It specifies CASSTRTGGHYGYTF.

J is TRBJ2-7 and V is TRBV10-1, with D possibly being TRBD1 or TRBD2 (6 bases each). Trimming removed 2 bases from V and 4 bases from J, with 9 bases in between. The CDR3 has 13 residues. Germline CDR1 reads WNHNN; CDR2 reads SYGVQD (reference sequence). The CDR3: CASSEQGTYEQYF. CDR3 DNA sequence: TGCGCCAGCAGTGAGCAGGGGACTTACGAGCAGTACTTC.

CDR3 coding DNA: TGTGCCTGGAGTTGGGGACAGGGGACCTACGAGCAGTACTTC. Its translation: CAWSWGQGTYEQYF. The V call is TRBV30, the J call TRBJ2-7; 10 bases match TRBD1. In germline, CDR1 is GTSNPN, CDR2 SVGIG (reference sequence). The ends lost 2 bases at V and 2 bases at J; junction bases unmatched: 3. The CDR3 length is 14 residues.

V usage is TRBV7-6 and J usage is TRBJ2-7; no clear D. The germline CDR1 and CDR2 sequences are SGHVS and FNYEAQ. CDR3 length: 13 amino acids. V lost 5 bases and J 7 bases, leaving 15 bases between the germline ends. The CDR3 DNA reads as TGTGCCAGCAGCCCATCACGAATTGGGGAGCAGTACTTC. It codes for CASSPSRIGEQYF.

In DNA form, the CDR3 reads TGCGCCAGCAGCCAAGAGTTGCCGGGACAGCTGGGGCACGAGCAGTACTTC. It is translated as CASSQELPGQLGHEQYF. The chain has TRBV4-1 and TRBJ2-7; 7 bases align to TRBD1. Germline V CDR1 and CDR2: MGHRA, YSYEKL. The J segment lost 5 bases and the V segment lost 0 bases, leaving 13 bases of the junction unmatched. The CDR3 is 17 residues long.

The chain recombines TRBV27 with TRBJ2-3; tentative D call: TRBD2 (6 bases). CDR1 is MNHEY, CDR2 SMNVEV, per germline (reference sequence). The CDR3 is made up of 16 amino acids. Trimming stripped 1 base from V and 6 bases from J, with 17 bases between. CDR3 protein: CASSLLKGTGADTQYF. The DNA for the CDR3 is TGTGCCAGCAGTTTATTGAAGGGGACTGGGGCTGATACGCAGTATTTT.

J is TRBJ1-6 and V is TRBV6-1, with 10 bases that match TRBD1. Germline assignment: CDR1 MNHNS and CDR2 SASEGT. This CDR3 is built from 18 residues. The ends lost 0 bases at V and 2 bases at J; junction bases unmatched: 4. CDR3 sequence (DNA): TGTGCCAGCAGTGAAGCGTTAGGACAGGGGGCCTATAATTCACCCCTCCACTTT. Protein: CASSEALGQGAYNSPLHF.

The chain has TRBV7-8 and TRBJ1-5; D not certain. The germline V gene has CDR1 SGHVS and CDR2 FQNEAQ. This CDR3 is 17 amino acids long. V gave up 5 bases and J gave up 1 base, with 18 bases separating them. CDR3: CASSHPALLPSNQPQHF. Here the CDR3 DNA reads TGTGCCAGCAGCCACCCGGCCTTACTACCCAGCAATCAGCCCCAGCATTTT. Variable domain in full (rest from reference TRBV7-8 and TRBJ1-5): GAGVSQSPRYKVAKRGQDVALRCDPISGHVSLFWYQQALGQGPEFLTYFQNEAQLDKSGLPSDRFFAERPEGSVSTLKIQRTQQEDSAVYLCASSHPALLPSNQPQHFGDGTRLSIL.

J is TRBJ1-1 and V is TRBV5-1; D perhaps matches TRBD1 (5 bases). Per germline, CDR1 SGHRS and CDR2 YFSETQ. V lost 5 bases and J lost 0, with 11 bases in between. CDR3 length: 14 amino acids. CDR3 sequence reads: CASRLRGVNTEAFF. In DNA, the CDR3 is TGCGCCAGCAGATTGAGGGGCGTGAACACTGAAGCTTTCTTT.

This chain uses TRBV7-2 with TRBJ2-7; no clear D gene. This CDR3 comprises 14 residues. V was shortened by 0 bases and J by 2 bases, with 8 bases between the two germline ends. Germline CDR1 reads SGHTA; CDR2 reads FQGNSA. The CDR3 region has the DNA TGTGCCAGCAGCTTAGCACCGGATCCCTACGAGCAGTACTTC. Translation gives CASSLAPDPYEQYF.